The rows below give T cell receptor beta chains drawn from one sample of a study of cytomegalovirus exposure and HLA in healthy donors. Method: immunoSEQ multiplex PCR; TCRdb's copy keeps in-frame clones and lacks some. Of approximately 160,000 clones listed, more than 80% are singletons. Material for sequencing was PBMCs. Receptors were obtained from a woman younger than 35 in good health and CMV-seronegative. CDR3s include the opening cysteine and the closing phenylalanine or tryptophan.

v_call cdr3_aa
TRBV5-4 CASSIPQGNEQFF
TRBV2 CASSGQTLAEKLFF
TRBV28 CASQPTTRSQYF
TRBV2 CASHGRVTYNEQFF
TRBV19 CASSVAGNTGELFF
TRBV27 CASKPRDRRSYEQYF
TRBV27 CASSSRTGHQPQHF
TRBV27 CASSLSGGPIYNEQFF
TRBV29-1 CSVGVKETQYF
TRBV19 CASSMDILSTDPDTQYF
TRBV6-6 CASRRDGDNEQFF
TRBV27 CASSFRGWNSGANVLTF
TRBV5-1 CASSPGQGADEQYF
TRBV4-1 CASSQDRGGPVTKNIQYF
TRBV28 CASSLRGTGDDTQYF
TRBV27 CASSFTPNTEAFF
TRBV5-1 CASSPRLGETQYF
TRBV19 CASSIGFRGLAGFYEQYF
TRBV7-9 CSSSAAGKWETQYF
TRBV7-6 CASSLEASAGYNEQFF
TRBV10-2 CASSETGFDYGYTF
TRBV4-2 CASSQDLLEETQYF
TRBV2 CASSSYGRAFYEQYF
TRBV7-9 CSSSPRLKTSGEKYF
TRBV18 CATTRTQGHTGELFF
TRBV19 CASSAGQYIAKNIQYF
TRBV6-1 CASSQTGGITGELFF
TRBV28 CASSLWSGAQGETQYF
TRBV5-1 CASSFKSDGELFF
TRBV4-1 CASSREGVGANVLTF
TRBV7-2 CASSSQGYEQYF
TRBV10-3 CATQMSIVGDSREQYF
TRBV27 CASSTVRQGHNEKLFF
TRBV29-1 CSVSRDRVSNEQFF
TRBV5-1 CASSLSGERGHTGELFF
TRBV10-3 CAISSGVGEQYF
TRBV6-5 CASSFTGTGLTDTQYF
TRBV13 CASSYTGGNTIYF
TRBV19 CASSMKLNTEAFF
TRBV14 CANRLAPRLINEQFF
TRBV4-2 CASTLRTSGESGEQYF
TRBV6-6 CASSYGEAGEQYF
TRBV5-1 CASSLYLGGSEETQYF
TRBV18 CASSPRQGATNPYEQYF
TRBV5-1 CASSFLPPPAENTGELFF
TRBV10-2 CASRLAAPSGANVLTF
TRBV29-1 CSVGDSGTLEQYF
TRBV6-1 CASRVGQGESYEQYF
TRBV11-2 CASSLVTAGDKNIQYF
TRBV10-1 CASSAPAGGKETQYF